This T cell receptor (beta chain) came from a study of CD8 T cells in ankylosing spondylitis. In its sample, this clonotype was seen many times. Its target is not known. This CDR3 is built from 19 residues. Germline V lookup: CDR1 DFQATT, CDR2 SNEGSKA (reference sequence). Between the trimmed V and J ends, which lost 0 bases and 1 base, there was a span of 24 bases. Study results and limitations: A TCR beta motif of roughly 8 highly homologous variants seemed to mark ankylosing spondylitis blood.

TCRdb re-derived calls from the 5' RACE reads in MiXCR, one entry per CDR3 protein. Of about 840,000 distinct CDR3 sequences in the sample, about 10% were seen once. The J gene is TRBJ2-5, the V gene TRBV20-1; tentative D call: TRBD2 (5 bases). The TCR sequence derives from a male donor with ankylosing spondylitis. The specimen was blood, either unsorted or a sorted T cell fraction (not recorded which). The CDR3 nucleotides are TGCAGTGCTAGAGATCCCCGACGAGCGTCGAGGGCATTCCAAGAGACCCAGTACTTC. The encoded protein is CSARDPRRASRAFQETQYF.